This T cell receptor (beta chain) is drawn from a study of OX40 agonist ivuxolimab in advanced cancers. Germline CDR1 reads SGHTA; CDR2 reads FQGNSA. V lost 0 bases, J lost 0 bases, and 6 bases lay in between. This CDR3 comprises 15 residues. Profiled with immunoSEQ multiplex PCR; TCRdb holds only in-frame clones, not every one. The sample consists of more than 20,000 clones, 75% to 85% of them appearing once. Drawing of blood for sampling happened at baseline, at cycle 4 day 1, and at cycle 7 day 1. The rearrangement joins TRBV7-2 to TRBJ2-1; D gene ambiguous. The sample here was CD4+ or CD8+ T cells sorted from blood, taken in a trial of the OX40 agonist ivuxolimab. This clonotype was obtained from an adult with an advanced solid tumor such as melanoma, head and neck, liver or kidney cancer. CDR3 in amino acids: CASSLAYSSYNEQFF. DNA for the CDR3: TGTGCCAGCAGCTTAGCGTACAGCTCCTACAATGAGCAGTTCTTC.